This T cell receptor beta chain was captured by sequencing in a study of PD-1 blockade in mismatch repair-deficient tumors (dated by TCRdb to 2016 to 2017). With regard to the full study: Between September 2013 and 2016, the trial enrolled 75 to 95 consecutive patients with 11 to 12 types of mismatch repair-deficient cancer, all of whom had received prior treatment and were progressing. Deep sequencing of TCR CDR3 regions was used to track tumor-associated T cell clones in peripheral blood of patients responding to PD-1 blockade. The paper's findings and limits, for the study overall: After pembrolizumab, tumor-resident clones, which were often undetectable in blood before treatment, expanded rapidly and then contracted, generally ahead of radiologic responses.

Concerning this clone: The antigen it binds to is not known. No base quality values were provided; no much bigger clone lies one nucleotide off.

For each enrolled patient, mismatch repair deficiency was established using either polymerase chain reaction or immunohistochemistry. TCR sequencing was carried out for three patients who responded to pembrolizumab therapy. The phase II trial prospectively evaluated PD-1 blockade with pembrolizumab in advanced mismatch repair-deficient cancers, independent of tissue of origin. Peripheral blood T cell samples were collected serially, before PD-1 blockade began and at several time points afterward. Blood sampling times were reported as weeks after the first pembrolizumab dose. The library relied on the immunoSEQ multiplex PCR assay. The clones in this table, taken by TCRdb from immuneACCESS, are in-frame only. Not every clone is retained; where verified, under half of the shortfall comes from an unresolved V gene, and the cause of the rest is unknown. In all, the sample holds 95,000 to 150,000 clones, and roughly nine tenths of those were seen once. Roughly 13% of the sample goes to the ten largest clones.

Its CDR3 holds 16 amino acids, cysteine through phenylalanine. Here the CDR3 DNA is all that survives: 48 bases in frame from base 1. CDR1 PRHDT and CDR2 FYEKMQ were looked up in the germline V gene (reference sequence). V gives up 5 bases and J gives up 5 bases, and the segment between their germline ends measures 18 bases. The chain joins TRBV13 to TRBJ2-2; the D gene is possibly TRBD2, with 5 bases matching. Material: peripheral blood, obtained 44 weeks after starting pembrolizumab. This sequence originates from an adult with mismatch repair-deficient cancer. The DNA sequence is given as TGTGCCAGCAGCCCTAAGGGAGTCGCCCCAACCGGGGAGCTGTTTTTT. It translates to CASSPKGVAPTGELFF. The reference TRBV13 and TRBJ2-2 proteins fill in what lies around the CDR3, so the full variable domain reads AAGVIQSPRHLIKEKRETATLKCYPIPRHDTVYWYQQGPGQDPQFLISFYEKMQSDKGSIPDRFSAQQFSDYHSELNMSSLELGDSALYFCASSPKGVAPTGELFFGEGSRLTVL.